Listed below are T cell receptor beta chains from one sample, sequenced in a study of blood T cell repertoires in COVID-19. This table comes from immunoSEQ multiplex PCR, and its TCRdb copy is limited to in-frame clones, with some not included. Of 300,000 to 450,000 clones in the sample, approximately 90% were seen once. Sequenced input: peripheral blood. These receptors were obtained from an older woman with COVID-19, enrolled during active disease. The CDR3 runs from the conserved cysteine through the conserved F or W.

j_call v_call cdr3_aa
TRBJ2-6 TRBV28 CASSPTPGRSSGANVLTF
TRBJ1-6 TRBV6-1 CASSQASGDNSPLHF
TRBJ1-6 TRBV7-6 CASSTGQAYNSPLHF
TRBJ1-4 TRBV10-1 CASSEMRQGGEKLFF
TRBJ1-1 TRBV19 CASSTQGGNTEAFF
TRBJ2-5 TRBV3-1/TRBV3-2 CASSRRLAGGDQETQYF
TRBJ1-6 TRBV19 CASRQATPSPLHF
TRBJ1-5 TRBV6-5 CASQGYNQPQHF
TRBJ1-5 TRBV6-5 CASSYSSGDQPQHF
TRBJ1-4 TRBV13 CASSLRDREKLFF
TRBJ1-3 TRBV5-1 CASSLEGQGDMIGPGNTIYF
TRBJ2-3 TRBV5-4 CASSYRLAGTSTDTQYF
TRBJ1-2 TRBV27 CASSPNRDSVGFFDGYTF
TRBJ1-1 TRBV29-1 CSVSRGTKNTEAFF
TRBJ2-7 TRBV2 CASSPTGQGFHEQYF
TRBJ2-2 TRBV7-3 CASSLAGGVPSGGELFF
TRBJ2-4 TRBV14 CASSQLGVAKNIQYF
TRBJ2-7 TRBV30 CAWSVSDEQYF
TRBJ1-6 TRBV6-5 CASRTQEGPLHF
TRBJ1-6 TRBV30 CAWKIGTENSPLHF
TRBJ2-7 TRBV10-3 CAAAAGGIYEQYF
TRBJ1-1 TRBV19 CASSPRDRAQAFF
TRBJ1-2 TRBV7-9 CASSLVTSIMDYGYTF
TRBJ2-7 TRBV3-1/TRBV3-2 CASSRTGALSEQYF
TRBJ2-7 TRBV19 CASSIGIGGYEQYF
TRBJ1-1 TRBV2 CASTQGNTEAFF
TRBJ1-1 TRBV6-4 CASRRDRGLGEAFF
TRBJ2-7 TRBV7-2 CASSLGTATQSYEQYF
TRBJ1-1 TRBV28 CASSLIQGNEAFF